The entry below gives a single T cell receptor beta chain sequence along with its context. Antigen: not known. The length of the CDR3 is 15 residues. Trimming cost V 0 bases and J 3 bases; bases outside gene matches: 2. Germline values: CDR1 SGDLS, CDR2 YYNGEE. This specimen belongs to a study of CD8 T cells in Susac syndrome. Study-level points and caveats: Where Susac syndrome CD4+ T cell repertoires were concerned, no clonal expansion was evident.

The RNA input was about 0.5 to 1 ug, and it was reverse transcribed with random hexamers. TCR beta CDR3 was amplified by immunoSEQ multiplex PCR. This amplification extended across 54 Vbeta and 13 Jbeta segments. MiXCR, applied by TCRdb to the immunoSEQ multiplex PCR reads, yields one record per CDR3 protein. The sample has under 200,000 distinct CDR3 sequences, 90% to 95% seen once. Sequencing used CD4+ T cells from PBMCs. This TCR came from a human donor with Susac syndrome. The genes are TRBV9 and TRBJ2-5; 10 nucleotides agree with TRBD2. CDR3 protein: CASSVGTSGKETQYF. CDR3 sequence (DNA): TGTGCCAGCAGCGTAGGGACTAGCGGAAAAGAGACCCAGTACTTC.